This T cell receptor (beta chain) was sequenced in a study of blood T cell repertoires in COVID-19. The CDR3 is 15 amino acids. Looked up from germline, CDR1 is MGHDK and CDR2 is SYGVNS. The junction had 8 bases not matched to a gene; V was cut back by 8 bases and J by 3 bases. Data came from immunoSEQ multiplex PCR; TCRdb stores just in-frame clones and leaves some out. The repertoire holds fewer than 400,000 clones, 87% seen once, with approximately 9% in the top ten. The genes are TRBV25-1 and TRBJ1-4; 8 bases match TRBD1. Sequenced sample: PBMCs or T cells enriched from blood (not recorded which). This TCR came from a woman aged 18 to 35 who had recovered from COVID-19. The CDR3 DNA is TGTGCCAGCCGGGACCGGACAGGGTCTAATGAAAAACTGTTTTTT. Residues: CASRDRTGSNEKLFF.